Listed here are 15 T cell receptor beta chains from one sample, sequenced in a study of CD8+CD57+ T cells in acquired aplastic anemia. For sequencing, patients were chosen who had shown expansion of CD8+CD57+ cells by flow cytometry. According to the study, genomic DNA was the template for TCR beta VDJ and CDR3 profiling. TCRdb processed the reads anew with MiXCR; each CDR3 protein has one entry. This sample has 450,000 to 550,000 distinct CDR3 sequences, with around 30% found just once. Sequencing was done on a sample of sorted CD4+, CD8+, or CD8+CD57+ T cells (not recorded which) from PBMCs. These receptors were obtained from a human donor with aplastic anemia.

This clonotype was detected ten times or more. The rearrangement uses TRBV9 and TRBJ1-3, with D tentatively TRBD1 (5 bases). Germline V gives CDR1 SGDLS, CDR2 YYNGEE. This CDR3 region has 15 residues. V was pared by 0 bases and J by 4 bases, with 11 bases between. The CDR3 nucleotides read TGTGCCAGCAGCGTAGGTGGGGCACGAGGAAACACCATATATTTT. This sequence encodes CASSVGGARGNTIYF.

V is TRBV9 and J is TRBJ2-3; TRBD2 agrees at 15 bases. The germline V gene has CDR1 SGDLS and CDR2 YYNGEE. This CDR3 spans 17 amino acids. Trimming took 0 bases from V and 8 from J; bases not matched to a gene: 7. The CDR3 DNA reads as TGTGCCAGCAGCGTAGCGGGACTAGCGGGGGGTCAGAGTACGCAGTATTTT. The encoded protein is CASSVAGLAGGQSTQYF.

This clonotype occurred a few times. The rearrangement uses TRBV19 and TRBJ1-4; D is undetermined. The CDR3 loop spans 15 amino acids. Germline V CDR1 and CDR2: LNHDA, SQIVND (reference sequence). The V gene lost 5 bases and the J gene lost 0 bases, with 10 bases spanning the gap. The CDR3 nucleotides read TGTGCCAGTAGTTCCCAACAAGCAACTAATGAAAAACTGTTTTTT. It specifies CASSSQQATNEKLFF.

This clonotype was observed a handful of times. This chain connects TRBV12-3 or TRBV12-4 to TRBJ2-2; D is possibly TRBD1 (6 bases). With 7 bases removed from V and 1 base from J, the gap between germline ends came to 13 bases. This CDR3 comprises 15 residues. Here the CDR3 DNA reads TGTGCCAGCAACATCGGGACACTGAACACCGGGGAGCTGTTTTTT. Its protein product is CASNIGTLNTGELFF.

In regard to this clonotype: An end of the junction does not agree with germline; a read error may underlie this. The V call is TRBV10-2, the J call TRBJ2-7; D uncertain. The germline V gene has CDR1 WSHSY and CDR2 SAAADI. The CDR3 has 16 amino acids. CDR3 DNA sequence: TGTGCCAGCAGTGAAGATGGGCAATATCCTTCACACGAGCAGTACTTC. It codes for CASSEDGQYPSHEQYF.

The chain joins TRBV7-2 to TRBJ1-4; 11 bases map to TRBD1. The J segment lost 9 bases and the V segment lost 5 bases, leaving 8 bases of the junction unmatched. The CDR3 extends over 15 amino acids. The germline gives CDR1 SGHTA, CDR2 FQGNSA. CDR3 DNA: TGTGCCAGCAGCATAAGGACAGGGGGCGACCAAAAACTGTTTTTT. It specifies CASSIRTGGDQKLFF.

As regards this clonotype: A much more abundant neighbour one base away suggests this may be a read error. V is TRBV5-1 and J is TRBJ2-7; D call uncertain. This CDR3 comprises 13 residues. Germline V gene lookup returns CDR1 SGHRS and CDR2 YFSETQ. The germline V and J ends were trimmed by 7 bases and 0 bases, with 11 bases remaining between them. The CDR3 coding sequence is TGCGCCAGCGGCCAGACACGCTCCTACGAGCAGTACTTC. This sequence encodes CASGQTRSYEQYF.

The gene calls are TRBV12-3 or TRBV12-4 and TRBJ2-1, with 8 bases identical to TRBD2. This CDR3 has 14 residues. Trimming cost V 7 bases and J 6 bases; bases outside gene matches: 8. The CDR3 DNA reads TGTGCCAGCAAAACTAGCGGAACCCCCAATGAGCAGTTCTTC. It codes for CASKTSGTPNEQFF.

This clonotype was seen ten or more times. The chain recombines TRBV5-6 with TRBJ1-6, with TRBD1 identical over 9 bases. The CDR3 extends over 15 amino acids. Germline CDR1 SGHDT, CDR2 YYEEEE. Germline trimming cut 4 bases from V and 9 bases from J; bases unmatched to any gene: 8. CDR3 nucleotide sequence: TGTGCCAGCAGCCCAACGGGACAGGGTGGTTCACCCCTCCACTTT. Amino acid sequence: CASSPTGQGGSPLHF.

This clonotype was recorded many times. The chain carries TRBV2 and TRBJ1-1, with 7 positions matching TRBD1. Germline V gene lookup returns CDR1 SNHLY and CDR2 FYNNEI. J was trimmed by 3 bases and V by 7 bases; bases with no gene match: 17. CDR3 length: 17 residues. The CDR3 protein is CASNRQGGLIGDTEAFF. The CDR3 region has the DNA TGTGCCAGCAACCGACAGGGCGGCCTAATCGGGGACACTGAAGCTTTCTTT.

The chain links TRBV6-1 to TRBJ1-2; D perhaps matches TRBD1 (5 bases). This CDR3 comprises 14 residues. V was shortened by 7 bases and J by 6 bases, with 18 bases between the two germline ends. The germline CDR1 and CDR2 sequences are MNHNS and SASEGT. The CDR3, as DNA: TGTGCCAGCAAATCTGACGGGGCTGCGCATGGCTACACCTTC. Amino acid sequence: CASKSDGAAHGYTF.

This clonotype was observed many times. The J gene is TRBJ2-7, the V gene TRBV15, with 8 bases fitting TRBD2. CDR1 and CDR2 (germline): LNHNV, YYDKDF (reference sequence). CDR3 length: 16 residues. V lost 0 bases to trimming and J lost 1 base; unmatched junction nucleotides: 5. Here the CDR3 reads CATSRDREGWSYEQYF. The DNA for the CDR3 is TGTGCCACCAGCAGAGATCGGGAGGGATGGTCCTACGAGCAGTACTTC.

This clonotype has a count of ten or more. This chain links TRBV4-2 with TRBJ1-6; 7 bases align to TRBD1. V lost 0 bases and J lost 7; bases outside the gene matches: 3. This CDR3 is built from 15 residues. CDR1 and CDR2 (germline): LGHNA, YNFKEQ. The CDR3 region has the DNA TGTGCCAGCAGCCAAGAACGACAGGGAAATTCACCCCTCCACTTT. Its protein is CASSQERQGNSPLHF.

This clonotype was counted between two and nine times. This chain's CDR3 is CASSYSNGGVSEAFF. The CDR3, as DNA: TGTGCCAGCAGTTACTCGAACGGGGGCGTCTCTGAAGCTTTCTTT. The rearrangement links TRBV6-5 to TRBJ1-1; weak D call: TRBD1 (6 bases). V gave up 0 bases and J gave up 6 bases, with 14 bases separating them. There are 15 residues in the CDR3. Germline assignment: CDR1 MNHEY and CDR2 SVGAGI.

This clonotype occurred many times. The chain uses TRBV15 and TRBJ1-4; D is ambiguous. The CDR3 sequence is 13 residues long. The germline gives CDR1 LNHNV, CDR2 YYDKDF (reference sequence). Trimming left V 0 bases short and J 5 bases short, with 4 bases between. CDR3 nucleotides: TGTGCCACCAGCAGAGAGACGAATGAAAAACTGTTTTTT. It encodes CATSRETNEKLFF.